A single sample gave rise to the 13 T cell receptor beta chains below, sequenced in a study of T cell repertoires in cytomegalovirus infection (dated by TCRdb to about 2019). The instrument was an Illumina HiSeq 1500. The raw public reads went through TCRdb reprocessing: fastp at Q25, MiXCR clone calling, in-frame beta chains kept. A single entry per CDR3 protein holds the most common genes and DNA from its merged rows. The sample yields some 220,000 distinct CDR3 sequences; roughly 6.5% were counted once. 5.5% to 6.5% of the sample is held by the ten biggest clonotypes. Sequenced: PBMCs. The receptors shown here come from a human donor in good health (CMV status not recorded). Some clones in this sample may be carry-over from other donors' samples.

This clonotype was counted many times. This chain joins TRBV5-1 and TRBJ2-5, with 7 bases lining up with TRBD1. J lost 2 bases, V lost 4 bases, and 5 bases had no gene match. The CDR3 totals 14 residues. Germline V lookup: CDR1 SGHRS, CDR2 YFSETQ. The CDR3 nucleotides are TGCGCCAGCAGCACACAGGGGCAGCAAGAGACCCAGTACTTC. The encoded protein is CASSTQGQQETQYF.

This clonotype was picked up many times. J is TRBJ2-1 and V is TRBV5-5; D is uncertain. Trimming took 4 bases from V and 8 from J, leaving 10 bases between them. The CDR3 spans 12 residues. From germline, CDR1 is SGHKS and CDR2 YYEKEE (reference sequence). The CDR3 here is CASSLTRDEQFF. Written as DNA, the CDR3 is TGTGCCAGCAGCCTTACAAGGGATGAGCAGTTCTTC.

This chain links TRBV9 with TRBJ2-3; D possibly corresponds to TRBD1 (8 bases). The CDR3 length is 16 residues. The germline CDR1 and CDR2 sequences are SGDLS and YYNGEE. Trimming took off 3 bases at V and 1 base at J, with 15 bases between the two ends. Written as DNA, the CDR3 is TGTGCCAGCAGCGGATCAGCGGGACAGGGCACAGATACGCAGTATTTT. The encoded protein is CASSGSAGQGTDTQYF.

CDR3 sequence: CASSRVLYEQFF. In DNA form, the CDR3 reads TGTGCCAGCTCAAGGGTCCTGTATGAGCAGTTCTTC. This chain uses TRBV18 with TRBJ2-1; D is undetermined. The CDR3 length is 12 residues. Germline CDR1 and CDR2: KGHSH and LQKENI. The V gene lost 5 bases and the J gene lost 8 bases, with 10 bases spanning the gap.

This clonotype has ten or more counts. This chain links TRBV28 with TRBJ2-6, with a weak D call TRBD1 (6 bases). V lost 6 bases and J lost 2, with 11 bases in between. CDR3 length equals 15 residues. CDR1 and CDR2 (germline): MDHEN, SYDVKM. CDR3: CASRPWDTGANVLTF. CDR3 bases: TGTGCCAGCAGACCCTGGGACACTGGGGCCAACGTCCTGACTTTC. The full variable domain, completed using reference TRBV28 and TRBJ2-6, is DVKVTQSSRYLVKRTGEKVFLECVQDMDHENMFWYRQDPGLGLRLIYFSYDVKMKEKGDIPEGYSVSREKKERFSLILESASTNQTSMYLCASRPWDTGANVLTFGAGSRLTVL.

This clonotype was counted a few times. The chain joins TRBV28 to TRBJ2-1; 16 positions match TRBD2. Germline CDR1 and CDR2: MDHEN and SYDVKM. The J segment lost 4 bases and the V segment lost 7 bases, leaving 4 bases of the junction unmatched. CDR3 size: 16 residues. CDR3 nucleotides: TGTGCCAGCATCGGGACTAGCGGGGGGGCGTACAATGAGCAGTTCTTC. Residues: CASIGTSGGAYNEQFF.

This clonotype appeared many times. The CDR3 sequence is CASSLASGRETQYF. The CDR3 region has the DNA TGTGCCAGCAGCTTAGCGTCTGGGCGGGAGACCCAGTACTTC. The chain couples TRBV7-2 to TRBJ2-5; D not certain. Trimming removed 0 bases at V and 5 bases at J, with 10 bases between. Germline CDR1 and CDR2: SGHTA and FQGNSA. The CDR3 contains 14 residues.

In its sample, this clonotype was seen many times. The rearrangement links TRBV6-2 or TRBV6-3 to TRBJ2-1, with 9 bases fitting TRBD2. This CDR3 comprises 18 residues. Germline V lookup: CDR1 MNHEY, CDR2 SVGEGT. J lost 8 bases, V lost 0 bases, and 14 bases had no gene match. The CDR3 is CASSYSNPSGARPDEQFF. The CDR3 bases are TGTGCCAGCAGTTACTCGAACCCTAGCGGGGCCAGGCCGGATGAGCAGTTCTTC.

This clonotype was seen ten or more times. The CDR3 is CSARNTETQYF. The CDR3 DNA sequence: TGCAGTGCTAGAAATACAGAGACCCAGTACTTC. V and J are TRBV20-1 and TRBJ2-5; unclear D gene. The CDR3 is 11 residues long. Trimming stripped 2 bases from V and 4 bases from J, with 5 bases between. From germline, CDR1 is DFQATT and CDR2 SNEGSKA (reference sequence).

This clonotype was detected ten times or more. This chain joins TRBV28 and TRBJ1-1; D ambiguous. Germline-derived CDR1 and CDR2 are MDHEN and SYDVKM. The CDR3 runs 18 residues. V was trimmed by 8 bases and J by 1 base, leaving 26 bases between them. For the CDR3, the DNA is TGTGCCAGCCCCCCCGGCGGAACTTCGACCCGACAGAACACTGAAGCTTTCTTT. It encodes CASPPGGTSTRQNTEAFF.

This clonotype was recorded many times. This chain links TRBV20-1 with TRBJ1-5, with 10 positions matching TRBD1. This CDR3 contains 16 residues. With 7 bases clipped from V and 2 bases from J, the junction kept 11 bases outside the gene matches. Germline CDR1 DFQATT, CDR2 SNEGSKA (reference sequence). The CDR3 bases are TGCAGTGTTTACCCCCCCGGGACAGGGGGCAATCAGCCCCAGCATTTT. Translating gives CSVYPPGTGGNQPQHF.

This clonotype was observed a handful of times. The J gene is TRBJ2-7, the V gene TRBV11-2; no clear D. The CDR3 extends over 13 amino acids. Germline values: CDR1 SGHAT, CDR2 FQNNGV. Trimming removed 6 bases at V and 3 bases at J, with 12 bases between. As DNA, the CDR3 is TGTGCCAGCAGTCCCGGGCACCACTACGAGCAGTACTTC. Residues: CASSPGHHYEQYF.

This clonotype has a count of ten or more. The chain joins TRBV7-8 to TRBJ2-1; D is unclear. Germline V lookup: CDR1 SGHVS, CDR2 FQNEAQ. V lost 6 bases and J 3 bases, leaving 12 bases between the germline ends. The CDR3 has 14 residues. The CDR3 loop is CASSLQPLYNEQFF. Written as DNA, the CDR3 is TGTGCCAGCAGTCTCCAGCCCCTCTACAATGAGCAGTTCTTC.